This is a list of T cell receptor beta chains from one sample in a study of blood T cell repertoires in COVID-19. Clones were sequenced by immunoSEQ multiplex PCR, and TCRdb holds only the in-frame ones, with some missing. The sample yields around 72,000 clones, 85% to 90% seen once. The specimen sequenced was peripheral blood. The receptors come from a man in his forties or fifties with active COVID-19. The CDR3 runs from the conserved cysteine through the conserved F or W. The D gene is left open where the match is weak. Expanded clones get a size class; other rows say once, few or many, or leave the size out.

v_call	d_call	clone_size	j_call	cdr3_nt	cdr3_aa
TRBV10-3	-	-	TRBJ1-4	TGTGCCATCAGTGACACGGGGGGAACTAATGAAAAACTGTTTTTT	CAISDTGGTNEKLFF
TRBV9	-	-	TRBJ2-3	TGTGCCAGCAGCGTAGGGAACTCCCGGGGCACAGATACGCAGTATTTT	CASSVGNSRGTDTQYF
TRBV7-9	TRBD1	-	TRBJ1-1	TGTGCCAGCAGGGGACAGGGAGGAACTGAAGCTTTCTTT	CASRGQGGTEAFF
TRBV5-1	-	few	TRBJ2-6	TGCGCCAGCAGCTTGGTCGGTAGCTCTGGGGCCAACGTCCTGACTTTC	CASSLVGSSGANVLTF
TRBV30	-	few	TRBJ1-5	TGTGCCTGGAGTGTTTTTACAGATCAGCCCCAGCATTTT	CAWSVFTDQPQHF
TRBV30	TRBD2	-	TRBJ2-1	TGTGCCTGGAGTGTGGGGAGGCGGGAGGGGCAGTTCTTC	CAWSVGRREGQFF
TRBV28	-	few	TRBJ1-5	TGTGCCAGCAGTCGGGGGTACAGCCAGCCCCAGCATTTT	CASSRGYSQPQHF
TRBV7-2	TRBD2	-	TRBJ2-1	TGTGCCAGCAGCTTCGGGGGAGGGCGGCGGAATGAGCAGTTCTTC	CASSFGGGRRNEQFF
TRBV7-2	-	-	TRBJ1-6	TGTGCCAGCAGCTTAGCGGAGCCACCCCTCCACTTT	CASSLAEPPLHF
TRBV7-8	-	-	TRBJ1-1	TGTGCCAGCAGCTTTTCAGCCCGGGGGAACACTGAAGCTTTCTTT	CASSFSARGNTEAFF
TRBV2	-	-	TRBJ1-6	TGTGCCAGCAGTGGCCGGGAAGCTAATTCACCCCTCCACTTT	CASSGREANSPLHF
TRBV7-6	-	-	TRBJ1-6	TGTGCCAGCAGCTTGTCGTTAGGGGGAAATTCACCCCTCCACTTT	CASSLSLGGNSPLHF
TRBV7-3	TRBD2	-	TRBJ2-2	TGTGCCAGCAGTTTCTTAGCGGGAGCCGACACCGGGGAGCTGTTTTTT	CASSFLAGADTGELFF
TRBV7-2	-	-	TRBJ2-3	TGTGCCAGCAGCTCCCCTACCTACCCAGATACGCAGTATTTT	CASSSPTYPDTQYF
TRBV14	TRBD2	-	TRBJ2-7	TGTGCCAGTAATAGCGGGGGAGACCCTAGTGAGCAGTACTTC	CASNSGGDPSEQYF
TRBV28	-	once	TRBJ1-2	TGTGCCAGCAGGCCCCCCAGGGATACCTATGGCTACACCTTC	CASRPPRDTYGYTF
TRBV5-1	-	-	TRBJ1-1	TGCGCCAGCAGCATCGTGAGGAACACTGAAGCTTTCTTT	CASSIVRNTEAFF
TRBV5-4	-	-	TRBJ1-2	TGTGCCAGCAGCCCTGACAGGAACTATGGCTACACCTTC	CASSPDRNYGYTF
TRBV19	-	-	TRBJ1-2	TGTGCCAGTAGAAGACAGGAGGATGGCTACACCTTC	CASRRQEDGYTF